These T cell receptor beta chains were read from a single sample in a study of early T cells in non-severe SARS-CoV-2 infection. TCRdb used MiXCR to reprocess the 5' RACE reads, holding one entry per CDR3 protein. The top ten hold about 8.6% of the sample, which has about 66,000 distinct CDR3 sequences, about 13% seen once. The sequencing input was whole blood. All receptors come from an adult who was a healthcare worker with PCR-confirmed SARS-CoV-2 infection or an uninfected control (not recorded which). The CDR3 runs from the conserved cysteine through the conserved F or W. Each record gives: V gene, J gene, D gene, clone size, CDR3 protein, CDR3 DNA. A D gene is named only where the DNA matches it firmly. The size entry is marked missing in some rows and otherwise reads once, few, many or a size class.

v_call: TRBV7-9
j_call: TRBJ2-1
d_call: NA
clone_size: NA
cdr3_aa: CASNDLRGGNEQFF
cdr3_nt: TGTGCCAGCAACGACCTTAGGGGCGGCAATGAGCAGTTCTTC

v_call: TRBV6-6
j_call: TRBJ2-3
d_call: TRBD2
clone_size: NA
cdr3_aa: CASSRTSGRGGDTQYF
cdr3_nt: TGTGCCAGCAGTCGTACTAGCGGGAGGGGGGGAGATACGCAGTATTTT

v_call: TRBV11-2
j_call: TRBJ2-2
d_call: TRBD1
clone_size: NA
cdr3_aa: CASSLLGTGAYTGELFF
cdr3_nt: TGTGCCAGCAGCCTCTTGGGGACAGGAGCTTACACCGGGGAGCTGTTTTTT

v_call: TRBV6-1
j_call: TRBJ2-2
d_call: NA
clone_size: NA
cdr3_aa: CASSPYPNGELFF
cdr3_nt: TGTGCCAGCAGTCCGTACCCCAACGGGGAGCTGTTTTTT

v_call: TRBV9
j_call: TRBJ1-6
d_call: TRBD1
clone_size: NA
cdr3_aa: CASSPTGVNSPLHF
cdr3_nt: TGTGCCAGCAGCCCCACAGGGGTCAATTCACCCCTCCACTTT

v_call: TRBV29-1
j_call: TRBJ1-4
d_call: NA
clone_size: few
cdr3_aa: CSALLRLGDEKLFF
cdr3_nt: TGCAGCGCCCTTCTGAGGTTGGGGGACGAAAAACTGTTTTTT

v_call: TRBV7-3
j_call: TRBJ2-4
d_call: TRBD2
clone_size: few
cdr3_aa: CASSLTGLAGGGVKNIQYF
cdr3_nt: TGTGCCAGCAGCTTAACGGGACTAGCGGGAGGAGGAGTCAAAAACATTCAGTACTTC

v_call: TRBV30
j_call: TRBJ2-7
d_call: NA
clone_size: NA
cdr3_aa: CAWSTTYEQYF
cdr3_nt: TGTGCCTGGAGTACCACTTACGAGCAGTACTTC

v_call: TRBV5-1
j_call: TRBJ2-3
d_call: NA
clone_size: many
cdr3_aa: CASSLISTDTQYF
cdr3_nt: TGCGCCAGCAGCTTGATTAGCACAGATACGCAGTATTTT

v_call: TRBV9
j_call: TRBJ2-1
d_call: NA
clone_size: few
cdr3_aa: CASSTSGDSYNEQFF
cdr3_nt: TGTGCCAGCAGCACTTCGGGCGACTCGTACAATGAGCAGTTCTTC

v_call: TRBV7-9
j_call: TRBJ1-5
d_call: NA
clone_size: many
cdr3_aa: CASSQGPRRPQHF
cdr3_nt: TGTGCCAGCAGCCAAGGACCCCGGAGGCCCCAGCATTTT

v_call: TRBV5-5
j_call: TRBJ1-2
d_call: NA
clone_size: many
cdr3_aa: CASSPGASPRIGYTF
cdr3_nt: TGTGCCAGCAGCCCTGGGGCCTCCCCCAGAATTGGCTACACCTTC

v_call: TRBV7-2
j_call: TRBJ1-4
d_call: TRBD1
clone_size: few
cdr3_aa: CASSLNRGENEKLFF
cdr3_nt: TGTGCCAGCAGCTTGAACAGGGGGGAAAATGAAAAACTGTTTTTT

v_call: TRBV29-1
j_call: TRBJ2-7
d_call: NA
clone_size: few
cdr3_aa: CSASGVPEGEQYF
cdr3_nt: TGCAGCGCGTCCGGGGTCCCAGAGGGCGAGCAGTACTTC

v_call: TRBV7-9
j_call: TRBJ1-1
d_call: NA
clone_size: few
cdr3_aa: CASSSWNTEAFF
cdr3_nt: TGTGCCAGCAGCTCTTGGAACACTGAAGCTTTCTTT

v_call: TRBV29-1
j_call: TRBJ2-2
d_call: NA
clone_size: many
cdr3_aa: CSVVVGGELFF
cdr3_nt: TGCAGCGTTGTGGTAGGCGGGGAGCTGTTTTTT

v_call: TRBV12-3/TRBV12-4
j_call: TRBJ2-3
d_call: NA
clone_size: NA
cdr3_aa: CASSSTPSRTTTDTQYF
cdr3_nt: TGTGCCAGCAGTTCAACCCCCTCTAGGACCACCACAGATACGCAGTATTTT

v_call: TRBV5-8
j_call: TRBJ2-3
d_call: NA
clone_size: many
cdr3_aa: CASSLVGGTQYF
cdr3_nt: TGTGCCAGCAGCTTAGTGGGCGGGACGCAGTATTTT

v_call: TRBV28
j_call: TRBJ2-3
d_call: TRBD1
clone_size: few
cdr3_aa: CASSSDRAETDTQYF
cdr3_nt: TGTGCCAGCAGTTCAGACAGGGCTGAGACAGATACGCAGTATTTT

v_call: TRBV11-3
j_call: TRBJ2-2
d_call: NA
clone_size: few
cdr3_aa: CASSLAGDDTGELFF
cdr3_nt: TGTGCCAGCAGCTTAGCCGGGGACGACACCGGGGAGCTGTTTTTT

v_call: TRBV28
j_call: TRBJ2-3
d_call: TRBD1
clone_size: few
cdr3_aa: CASSRTGTGGARDTDTQYF
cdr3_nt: TGTGCCAGCAGCAGAACCGGGACAGGGGGCGCAAGGGACACAGATACGCAGTATTTT

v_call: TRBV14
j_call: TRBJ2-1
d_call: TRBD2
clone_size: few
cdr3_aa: CASSQDRLAIGNEQFF
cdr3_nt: TGTGCCAGCAGCCAAGATCGACTAGCGATAGGCAATGAGCAGTTCTTC

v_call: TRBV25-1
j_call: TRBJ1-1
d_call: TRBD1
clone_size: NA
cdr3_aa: CASRGQMNTEAFF
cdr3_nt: TGTGCCAGCAGGGGACAGATGAACACTGAAGCTTTCTTT

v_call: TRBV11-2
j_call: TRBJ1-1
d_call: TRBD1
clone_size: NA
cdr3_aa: CASSLERTGRTEVFF
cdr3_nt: TGTGCCAGCAGCTTAGAACGGACAGGGCGGACTGAAGTTTTCTTT

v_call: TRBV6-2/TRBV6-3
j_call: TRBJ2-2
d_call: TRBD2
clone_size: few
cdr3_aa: CASSSLAGGPGTGELFF
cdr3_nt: TGTGCCAGCAGTTCACTAGCGGGAGGGCCGGGCACCGGGGAGCTGTTTTTT

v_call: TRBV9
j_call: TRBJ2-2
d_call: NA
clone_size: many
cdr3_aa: CASSVVGALRSTGELFF
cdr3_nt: TGTGCCAGCAGCGTAGTGGGGGCCCTCCGCAGCACCGGGGAGCTGTTTTTT

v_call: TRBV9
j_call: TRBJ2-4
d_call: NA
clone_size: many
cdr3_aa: CASSDHAGTWQYF
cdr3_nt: TGTGCCAGCAGTGACCACGCCGGGACATGGCAGTACTTC

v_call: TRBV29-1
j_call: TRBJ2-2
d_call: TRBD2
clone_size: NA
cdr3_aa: CSVWVAGGPGELFF
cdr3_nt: TGCAGCGTTTGGGTAGCGGGAGGCCCCGGGGAGCTGTTTTTT

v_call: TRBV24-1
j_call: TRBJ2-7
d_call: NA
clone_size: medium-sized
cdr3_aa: CATVGREQYF
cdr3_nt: TGTGCCACCGTAGGTCGGGAGCAGTACTTC

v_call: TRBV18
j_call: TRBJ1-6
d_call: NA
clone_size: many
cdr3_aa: CASSPQAWQTYNSPLHF
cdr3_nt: TGTGCCAGCTCACCCCAGGCATGGCAGACCTATAATTCACCCCTCCACTTT

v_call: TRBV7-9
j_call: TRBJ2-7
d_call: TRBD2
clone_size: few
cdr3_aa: CASSSAAVGGSYEQYF
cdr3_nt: TGTGCCAGCAGCTCGGCCGCGGTGGGAGGGTCCTACGAGCAGTACTTC

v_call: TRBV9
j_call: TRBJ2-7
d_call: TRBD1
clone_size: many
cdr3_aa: CASSPGQQPSYEQYF
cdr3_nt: TGTGCCAGCAGCCCGGGACAGCAACCCTCCTACGAGCAGTACTTC

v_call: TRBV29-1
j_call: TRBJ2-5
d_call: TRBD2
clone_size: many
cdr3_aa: CSVAGGQETQYF
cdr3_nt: TGCAGCGTTGCGGGAGGGCAAGAGACCCAGTACTTC